The 4 T cell receptor beta chains listed next were all sequenced from one sample in a study of T-cell memory formation after mild COVID-19. TCRdb ran MiXCR on the 5' RACE reads and lists one entry per CDR3 protein. The profile shows approximately 490,000 distinct CDR3 sequences, roughly 21% of them singletons. The sample comprised PBMCs or a T cell subset sorted from them (not recorded which). These receptors were obtained from an adult woman who had mild COVID-19 (a few samples of this study predate the infection). Cell type and time point are not known.

The chain employs TRBV9 and TRBJ1-2; a possible D gene is TRBD1 (5 bases). Germline lookup yields CDR1 SGDLS and CDR2 YYNGEE. The CDR3 has 13 amino acids. Trimming left V 3 bases short and J 5 bases short, with 11 bases between. The chain's CDR3 is CASSGRAGYGYTF. CDR3 sequence (DNA): TGTGCCAGCAGCGGCAGGGCGGGGTATGGCTACACCTTC.

The V and J genes are TRBV6-5 and TRBJ2-7; D uncertain. The V and J ends lost 6 bases and 0 bases respectively, with 18 bases between them. The CDR3 consists of 16 residues. Germline CDR1 MNHEY, CDR2 SVGAGI. CDR3 loop: CASSSPAATASYEQYF. The CDR3 nucleotides are TGTGCCAGCAGCTCACCGGCCGCGACTGCCTCCTACGAGCAGTACTTC.

There are a few counts of this clonotype. The rearrangement uses TRBV7-9 and TRBJ2-7; the D gene is possibly TRBD2 (5 bases). V lost 5 bases to trimming and J lost 0 bases, with 17 bases between them. The CDR3 is 16 residues long. Germline V gene data show CDR1 as SEHNR and CDR2 as FQNEAQ (reference sequence). CDR3 protein: CASSTGVGLSSYEQYF. The CDR3 DNA sequence: TGTGCCAGCAGCACCGGGGTTGGACTGAGCTCCTACGAGCAGTACTTC.

This clonotype was detected many times. V usage is TRBV30 and J usage is TRBJ1-2; D remains ambiguous. The CDR3 covers 13 residues. Between the trimmed V and J ends, which lost 4 bases and 5 bases, there was a span of 14 bases. Germline V gene sequence: CDR1 GTSNPN, CDR2 SVGIG (reference sequence). CDR3 coding DNA: TGTGCCTGGACCAGTCGGGTGCGGTATGGCTACACCTTC. Amino acids: CAWTSRVRYGYTF. Complete variable domain (other parts from reference TRBV30 and TRBJ1-2): SQTIHQWPATLVQPVGSPLSLECTVEGTSNPNLYWYRQAAGRGLQLLFYSVGIGQISSEVPQNLSASRPQDRQFILSSKKLLLSDSGFYLCAWTSRVRYGYTFGSGTRLTVV.